Below are 27 T cell receptor beta chains sequenced from a single sample in a study of cytotoxic CD8 clonotypes in ibrutinib-treated CLL. Measured with immunoSEQ multiplex PCR; TCRdb has only the in-frame clones, and not every one. The sample lists approximately 74,000 clones; around 80% were seen once. This specimen consisted of PBMCs, obtained at disease progression, from a patient treated with ibrutinib. Every receptor here comes from a human donor with chronic lymphocytic leukemia.

The rearrangement joins TRBV5-1 to TRBJ1-2; maybe TRBD1 (6 bases). The CDR3 loop spans 15 amino acids. V lost 7 bases, J lost 4 bases, and 20 bases lay in between. The germline gives CDR1 SGHRS, CDR2 YFSETQ. CDR3 sequence reads: CASEPGTGPLYGYTF. CDR3 nucleotides: TGCGCCAGCGAGCCCGGAACAGGGCCCCTCTATGGCTACACCTTC.

The genes are TRBV5-4 and TRBJ2-3; 8 positions agree with TRBD1. The CDR3 has 15 amino acids. In germline, CDR1 is SGHNT, CDR2 YYREEE (reference sequence). The V segment lost 2 bases and the J segment 0 bases; nucleotides outside the gene matches: 2. CDR3 coding DNA: TGTGCCAGCAGCTTAGGACAGGGTAGCACAGATACGCAGTATTTT. Protein: CASSLGQGSTDTQYF.

This clone was found a few times. This chain joins TRBV5-4 and TRBJ2-7, with D unresolved. The V end lost 3 bases, the J end lost 3 bases, and 4 bases lay between the germline ends. This CDR3 is built from 11 residues. Germline loops: CDR1 SGHNT, CDR2 YYREEE (reference sequence). CDR3 region: CASSSLYEQYF. The CDR3 DNA sequence: TGTGCCAGCAGCTCCCTCTACGAGCAGTACTTC.

This chain connects TRBV6-5 to TRBJ2-2; D unresolved. Between the trimmed V and J ends, which lost 8 bases and 4 bases, there was a span of 5 bases. This CDR3 region has 11 residues. CDR1 and CDR2 (germline): MNHEY, SVGAGI. The CDR3 loop reads CASYRTGELFF. In nucleotides, the CDR3 is TGTGCCAGCTATCGCACCGGGGAGCTGTTTTTT.

This clone has only a few counts. This chain joins TRBV5-4 and TRBJ2-7; D unclear. Germline loops: CDR1 SGHNT, CDR2 YYREEE (reference sequence). The germline V and J ends were trimmed by 0 bases and 3 bases, with 7 bases remaining between them. The CDR3 spans 13 residues. The CDR3 here is CASSLVGIYEQYF. The CDR3 DNA sequence: TGTGCCAGCAGCTTGGTGGGGATCTACGAGCAGTACTTC.

This clone was seen only a few times. The rearrangement links TRBV5-5 to TRBJ1-5; no definite D call. The germline V gene has CDR1 SGHKS and CDR2 YYEKEE (reference sequence). The ends were cut back, 0 bases at V and 0 bases at J, with 4 bases in the middle. The CDR3 has 14 amino acids. The CDR3 loop is CASSLASSNQPQHF. The DNA for the CDR3 is TGTGCCAGCAGCTTGGCCAGTAGCAATCAGCCCCAGCATTTT.

This chain links TRBV2 with TRBJ2-1, with D perhaps matching TRBD1 or TRBD2 (5 bases each). The CDR3 contains 16 residues. V lost 3 bases to trimming and J lost 2 bases, with 14 bases between them. Germline loops: CDR1 SNHLY, CDR2 FYNNEI. The CDR3 here is CASSDRGDGTYNEQFF. The DNA of the CDR3 is TGTGCCAGCAGTGATAGAGGGGACGGTACCTACAATGAGCAGTTCTTC.

The table lists this clone with a few counts. The chain carries TRBV18 and TRBJ1-2; TRBD1 matches at 7 bases. J was trimmed by 4 bases and V by 3 bases; bases with no gene match: 14. This CDR3 has 17 amino acids. Germline CDR1 KGHSH, CDR2 LQKENI. CDR3 sequence reads: CASSPNPGQKGSYGYTF. The CDR3, as DNA: TGTGCCAGCTCACCTAACCCGGGACAGAAGGGATCCTATGGCTACACCTTC.

The chain recombines TRBV2 with TRBJ2-5; tentatively, D is TRBD1 or TRBD2 (7 bases each). The end of the DNA is better explained by TRBJ2-7, so the J call may be wrong. Germline V gene sequence: CDR1 SNHLY, CDR2 FYNNEI. The CDR3 spans 15 residues. CDR3 residues: CASSAQAGRGHEQYF. The CDR3 DNA is TGTGCCAGCAGTGCGCAGGCGGGGAGGGGGCACGAGCAGTACTTC.

This clone appeared once. The rearrangement links TRBV7-9 to TRBJ1-1; TRBD1 is a possible D gene (6 bases). CDR1 and CDR2 from the germline V gene are SEHNR and FQNEAQ (reference sequence). With 5 bases removed from V and 4 bases from J, the gap between germline ends came to 11 bases. The CDR3 spans 13 residues. The CDR3 region is CASSTAGVTEAFF. For the CDR3, the DNA is TGTGCCAGCAGCACGGCAGGGGTCACTGAAGCTTTCTTT.

The chain carries TRBV25-1 and TRBJ2-2, with D possibly TRBD1 on 6 matching bases. The CDR3 length is 13 residues. Trimming removed 6 bases at V and 2 bases at J, with 7 bases between. Germline V lookup: CDR1 MGHDK, CDR2 SYGVNS. The CDR3 DNA reads TGTGCCAGCAGCAGGGGCAACACCGGGGAGCTGTTTTTT. Residues: CASSRGNTGELFF.

The gene calls are TRBV5-1 and TRBJ2-5; 7 bases match TRBD2. In germline, CDR1 is SGHRS, CDR2 YFSETQ. J lost 4 bases, V lost 1 base, and 4 bases had no gene match. The CDR3 length is 14 residues. The CDR3: CASSLRAGAETQYF. In DNA, the CDR3 is TGCGCCAGCAGCTTGAGGGCGGGAGCAGAGACCCAGTACTTC. Full variable domain (missing parts from reference TRBV5-1 and TRBJ2-5): KAGVTQTPRYLIKTRGQQVTLSCSPISGHRSVSWYQQTPGQGLQFLFEYFSETQRNKGNFPGRFSGRQFSNSRSEMNVSTLELGDSALYLCASSLRAGAETQYFGPGTRLLVL.

The chain combines TRBV2 with TRBJ2-5; TRBD2 is a possible D gene (5 bases). With 5 bases removed from V and 5 bases from J, the gap between germline ends came to 12 bases. The CDR3 spans 13 residues. Germline V CDR1 and CDR2: SNHLY, FYNNEI. The DNA for the CDR3 is TGTGCCAGCAGTCCTTCAGGAGGCGAGACCCAGTACTTC. This translates into CASSPSGGETQYF.

V and J are TRBV4-1 and TRBJ2-5; D unresolved. The CDR3 is 15 residues long. Germline assignment: CDR1 MGHRA and CDR2 YSYEKL. Trimming removed 1 base from V and 4 bases from J, with 13 bases in between. Here the CDR3 reads CASSQVNQGLETQYF. CDR3 in DNA: TGCGCCAGCAGCCAAGTAAATCAAGGGTTAGAGACCCAGTACTTC.

The genes are TRBV28 and TRBJ2-7; TRBD1 matches 7 bases. The CDR3 covers 14 residues. The V segment lost 6 bases and the J segment 0 bases; nucleotides outside the gene matches: 5. The germline V gene encodes CDR1 MDHEN and CDR2 SYDVKM. The CDR3 region is CASRTGTVSYEQYF. CDR3 nucleotides: TGTGCCAGCAGAACCGGGACAGTCTCCTACGAGCAGTACTTC.

The table lists this clone with a count of one. The chain carries TRBV5-4 and TRBJ1-2, with D uncertain. CDR3 size: 11 residues. Per germline, CDR1 SGHNT and CDR2 YYREEE (reference sequence). Trimming took off 1 base at V and 2 bases at J, with 0 bases between the two ends. CDR3 region: CASSLNYGYTF. The CDR3 nucleotides are TGTGCCAGCAGCTTGAACTATGGCTACACCTTC.

This sequence joins TRBV5-1 and TRBJ1-1; D gene unclear. Trimming removed 4 bases at V and 0 bases at J, with 10 bases between. This CDR3 has 14 residues. CDR1 and CDR2 from the germline V gene are SGHRS and YFSETQ. The CDR3 nucleotides are TGCGCCAGCAGCCCGGGCTCAGTGAACACTGAAGCTTTCTTT. This sequence encodes CASSPGSVNTEAFF.

The rearrangement links TRBV4-1 to TRBJ1-2; TRBD1 agrees at 7 bases. Germline V lookup: CDR1 MGHRA, CDR2 YSYEKL. CDR3 length: 16 amino acids. Trimming took 0 bases from V and 1 from J; bases not matched to a gene: 5. CDR3 sequence: CASSQDPGGLNYGYTF. Here the CDR3 DNA reads TGCGCCAGCAGCCAAGACCCAGGGGGACTTAACTATGGCTACACCTTC.

The gene calls are TRBV7-3 and TRBJ2-5; D is unclear. This CDR3 spans 15 amino acids. V lost 4 bases to trimming and J lost 5 bases, with 17 bases between them. The germline gives CDR1 SGHTA, CDR2 FQGTGA. CDR3 sequence (DNA): TGTGCCAGCAGCTCAACTTCGGGCTTTGGGGAGACCCAGTACTTC. This encodes CASSSTSGFGETQYF. The complete variable domain, with remaining parts taken from reference TRBV7-3 and TRBJ2-5, reads GAGVSQTPSNKVTEKGKYVELRCDPISGHTALYWYRQSLGQGPEFLIYFQGTGAADDSGLPNDRFFAVRPEGSVSTLKIQRTERGDSAVYLCASSSTSGFGETQYFGPGTRLLVL.

The V gene is TRBV19, the J gene TRBJ2-7; 7 nucleotides agree with TRBD1. Germline lookup yields CDR1 LNHDA and CDR2 SQIVND (reference sequence). The trim removed 3 bases at V and 2 bases at J, leaving 4 bases unmatched. The CDR3 runs to 14 residues. The CDR3 protein is CASSILGQTYEQYF. The CDR3 nucleotides read TGTGCCAGTAGTATTTTGGGACAGACCTACGAGCAGTACTTC.

This clone was observed a handful of times. V is TRBV18 and J is TRBJ1-4; D remains ambiguous. Germline assignment: CDR1 KGHSH and CDR2 LQKENI. Deletions cut 4 bases from V and 0 bases from J, with 9 bases between. The CDR3 is 15 amino acids. The CDR3 nucleotides are TGTGCCAGCTCACGCGAGATACCAACTAATGAAAAACTGTTTTTT. Residues: CASSREIPTNEKLFF.

The gene calls are TRBV7-9 and TRBJ2-3; D is perhaps TRBD2 (5 bases). The CDR3 covers 17 residues. Deletions cut 0 bases from V and 4 bases from J, with 17 bases between. Germline CDR1 and CDR2: SEHNR and FQNEAQ (reference sequence). The CDR3 here is CASSLASAGMLPDTQYF. CDR3 nucleotide sequence: TGTGCCAGCAGCTTAGCGTCGGCCGGGATGCTCCCAGATACGCAGTATTTT.

The genes are TRBV4-1 and TRBJ2-2, with D possibly TRBD1 on 5 matching bases. Trimming took 5 bases from V and 6 from J, leaving 7 bases between them. CDR3 length: 12 residues. In germline, CDR1 is MGHRA, CDR2 YSYEKL. CDR3 amino acids: CASSTGSGELFF. CDR3 nucleotides: TGCGCCAGCAGCACAGGATCCGGGGAGCTGTTTTTT.

CDR3: CASSRDRGSYEQYF. The CDR3 coding sequence is TGTGCCAGCAGCCGGGACAGGGGTTCCTACGAGCAGTACTTC. This chain links TRBV7-9 with TRBJ2-7, with 10 positions matching TRBD1. The CDR3 consists of 14 residues. Trimming cost V 5 bases and J 1 base; bases outside gene matches: 2. Germline CDR1 and CDR2: SEHNR and FQNEAQ (reference sequence).

Of note for this clone: Other DNA sequences within the sample encode an identical CDR3. The chain links TRBV11-2 to TRBJ2-3; tentatively, D is TRBD1 or TRBD2 (5 bases each). Germline CDR1 SGHAT, CDR2 FQNNGV. Deletions cut 3 bases from V and 0 bases from J, with 10 bases between. The CDR3 consists of 15 residues. In DNA form, the CDR3 reads TGTGCCAGCAGCTTGGACTGGGACAGCACAGATACGCAGTATTTT. This sequence encodes CASSLDWDSTDTQYF.

The chain employs TRBV18 and TRBJ1-2, with TRBD1 matching over 10 bases. The ends lost 1 base at V and 6 bases at J; junction bases unmatched: 8. Germline lookup yields CDR1 KGHSH and CDR2 LQKENI. The CDR3 covers 16 residues. The CDR3 protein is CASSPQKTDRGDGYTF. The CDR3 DNA follows: TGTGCCAGCTCACCACAAAAAACGGACAGGGGGGATGGCTACACCTTC.

The chain uses TRBV6-5 and TRBJ2-3; TRBD2 matches 10 bases. The CDR3 length is 14 residues. After removal of 8 bases from V and 6 bases from J, the junction contained 8 bases not matched to a gene. Per germline, CDR1 MNHEY and CDR2 SVGAGI. CDR3 DNA: TGTGCCAGCTCCTGGACTAGCGGTAGGGATACGCAGTATTTT. It encodes CASSWTSGRDTQYF.